Following are 14 T cell receptor beta chains from one sample sequenced in a study of T cell clonality in common variable immunodeficiency. Overall study results and limits: Fewer deletions and N-nucleotide insertions were reportedly seen in common variable immunodeficiency TCR beta sequences.

The repertoire was sequenced with immunoSEQ multiplex PCR; TCRdb's copy has only in-frame clones and lacks some. The sample contains about 19,000 clones, none of them singletons. The antigens these receptors bind are not known. Source material: peripheral blood mononuclear cells. The source of these receptors is a human donor with common variable immunodeficiency.

This clone showed up just a few times. CDR3 bases read: TGTGCCAGCAGCCCAGGACCGGGACTCTATGGC. This gives the protein CASSPGPGLYG. The CDR3 as a whole reads CASSPGPGLYGYTF. This sequence joins TRBV7-2 and TRBJ1-2; tentative D call: TRBD1 (5 bases). The CDR3 is cut off 3 residues early in the read; its end comes from the germline J gene. From germline, CDR1 is SGHTA and CDR2 FQGNSA. The ends were cut back, 5 bases at V and 4 bases at J, with 14 bases in the middle. The CDR3 sequence is 14 residues long.

As concerns this clone: The CDR3 goes on 3 residues after the read ends, and that part is filled in from the germline J gene. This chain uses TRBV7-3 with TRBJ2-3, with TRBD1 identical over 8 bases. This CDR3 is 15 amino acids long. Germline V gene sequence: CDR1 SGHTA, CDR2 FQGTGA. After removal of 4 bases from V and 1 base from J, the junction contained 4 bases not matched to a gene. The DNA read from the CDR3 is TGTGCCAGCAGCTCCAGGGGGCGAGGCACAGATACG. This translates into CASSSRGRGTDT. The CDR3 in full is CASSSRGRGTDTQYF.

This clone has just a few counts. The read finishes 3 residues shy of the CDR3 end, and the germline J gene is used to complete it. J is TRBJ2-7 and V is TRBV19, with 9 bases matching TRBD1. V shed 5 bases, J shed 0 bases, and the junction held 2 bases outside the gene matches. Germline CDR1 LNHDA, CDR2 SQIVND (reference sequence). The CDR3 has 14 residues. The CDR3 sequence: CASSATGGSYEQYF. CDR3 bases read: TGTGCCAGTAGTGCGACAGGGGGCTCCTACGAG.

This clone was observed a few times. Read data end 3 residues before the CDR3 end; the end is taken from the germline J gene. This chain joins TRBV18 and TRBJ2-7; 7 positions agree with TRBD2. V was pared by 3 bases and J by 5 bases, with 10 bases of the junction left unmatched. Germline V gives CDR1 KGHSH, CDR2 LQKENI. CDR3 length: 15 amino acids. CDR3 residues: CASSPGGGIGNEQYF. The part of the CDR3 DNA that was read is TGTGCCAGCTCACCCGGCGGGGGAATCGGCAACGAG.

Concerning this clone itself: The read stops 3 residues short of the end of the CDR3; the missing end is completed from the germline J gene. J is TRBJ2-1 and V is TRBV7-3, with D perhaps TRBD1 (5 bases). Germline V gene data show CDR1 as SGHTA and CDR2 as FQGTGA. The CDR3 is made up of 16 amino acids. Trimming shortened V by 6 bases and J by 8 bases, and 23 bases separated the two germline ends. CDR3 sequence reads: CASRHDRTTSLDEQFF. The CDR3 bases that were read are TGTGCCAGCAGACACGACAGAACAACGTCATTGGATGAG.

This clone has ten or more counts. The read finishes 3 residues shy of the CDR3 end, and the germline J gene is used to complete it. This sequence joins TRBV20-1 and TRBJ2-7; 7 bases map to TRBD2. Germline V lookup: CDR1 DFQATT, CDR2 SNEGSKA (reference sequence). Trimming at V came to 1 base and at J to 3 bases, leaving 6 bases not matched to a gene. The CDR3 loop spans 14 amino acids. The CDR3 bases that were read are TGCAGTGCTAGAGGTGGCGCTAGCGGCTACGAG. Translation gives CSARGGASGYE. The complete CDR3 protein is CSARGGASGYEQYF.

Points on this clone: The read finishes 3 residues shy of the CDR3 end, and the germline J gene is used to complete it. The chain carries TRBV29-1 and TRBJ2-5; D gene uncertain. This CDR3 region has 12 residues. The V gene's germline CDR1 is SQVTM and CDR2 ANQGSEA. V was cut by 4 bases and J by 1 base, with 7 bases left in between. The sequenced part of the CDR3 DNA is TGCAGCGTTGGCAGAATCCAAGAGACC. It is translated as CSVGRIQET. The full CDR3 protein reads CSVGRIQETQYF.

Details on this clone: The observed sequence ends 3 residues before the CDR3 terminus, with the missing tail filled in from the germline J gene. This rearrangement joins TRBV19 to TRBJ2-1; TRBD1 matches 7 bases. Germline V lookup: CDR1 LNHDA, CDR2 SQIVND (reference sequence). The CDR3 runs to 16 residues. With 5 bases clipped from V and 4 bases from J, the junction kept 11 bases outside the gene matches. The covered CDR3 bases are TGTGCCAGTAGTCCAGAACCGGGACAGAAATACAATGAG. It codes for CASSPEPGQKYNE. The whole CDR3 sequence is CASSPEPGQKYNEQFF. The full variable domain, rest sourced from reference TRBV19 and TRBJ2-1, is DGGITQSPKYLFRKEGQNVTLSCEQNLNHDAMYWYRQDPGQGLRLIYYSQIVNDFQKGDIAEGYSVSREKKESFPLTVTSAQKNPTAFYLCASSPEPGQKYNEQFFGPGTRLTVL.

This clone showed up just a few times. The read ends 3 residues early relative to the CDR3; the germline J gene fills the gap. V is TRBV30 and J is TRBJ1-3; D gene unclear. This CDR3 is built from 11 residues. V was clipped by 2 bases and J by 6 bases, with 5 bases between them. CDR1 and CDR2 (germline): GTSNPN, SVGIG (reference sequence). Partial CDR3 DNA: TGTGCCTGGAGTTTAGAAAACACC. Its protein product is CAWSLENT. The whole CDR3 sequence reads CAWSLENTIYF.

Concerning this clone: The read gets to within 3 residues of the CDR3 end, and the germline J gene fills in the rest. The chain uses TRBV18 and TRBJ2-3; TRBD2 matches 10 bases. CDR1 is KGHSH and CDR2 is LQKENI in the germline V gene. V lost 2 bases, J lost 4 bases, and 6 bases stayed unmatched. The CDR3 is 16 residues long. CDR3 protein: CASSPFGLAGADTQYF. The DNA read from the CDR3 is TGTGCCAGCTCACCATTTGGGCTAGCGGGGGCAGATACG.

On this clone: The read is 3 residues too short to cover the CDR3 end, so that end is filled in from the germline J gene. The V gene is TRBV19, the J gene TRBJ1-1, with 8 bases lining up with TRBD1. With 6 bases clipped from V and 5 bases from J, the junction kept 11 bases outside the gene matches. The CDR3 loop spans 15 amino acids. Germline lookup yields CDR1 LNHDA and CDR2 SQIVND (reference sequence). CDR3 in amino acids: CASRGNRGMRTEAFF. The sequenced CDR3 bases are TGTGCCAGTAGAGGTAACAGGGGGATGAGGACTGAA.

To note about this clone: The read ends 3 residues before the CDR3 terminus; that terminus is restored from the germline J gene. The chain uses TRBV7-8 and TRBJ2-2, with D possibly being TRBD1 (6 bases). CDR1 SGHVS and CDR2 FQNEAQ come from the germline V gene. Trimming left V 11 bases short and J 2 bases short, with 12 bases between. The CDR3 is 13 residues long. Partial CDR3 DNA: TGTGCCGGGAGACAGGAAAACACCGGGGAG. Its translation is CAGRQENTGE. The CDR3 as a whole reads CAGRQENTGELFF.

This clone was detected only a few times. Read data end 3 residues before the CDR3 end; the end is taken from the germline J gene. The chain recombines TRBV19 with TRBJ2-5; 11 bases align to TRBD2. CDR1 and CDR2 from the germline V gene are LNHDA and SQIVND (reference sequence). The CDR3 runs to 16 residues. V lost 3 bases, J lost 5 bases, and 8 bases stayed unmatched. The CDR3: CASSIRLAGRGETQYF. The CDR3 bases that were read are TGTGCCAGTAGTATCAGACTAGCGGGGAGAGGTGAGACC. Variable domain in full (rest from reference TRBV19 and TRBJ2-5): DGGITQSPKYLFRKEGQNVTLSCEQNLNHDAMYWYRQDPGQGLRLIYYSQIVNDFQKGDIAEGYSVSREKKESFPLTVTSAQKNPTAFYLCASSIRLAGRGETQYFGPGTRLLVL.

There are many counts of this clone. The DNA read from the CDR3 is TGCAGCGTTGTAGGACAGAACACCGGGGAG. This gives the protein CSVVGQNTGE. Given in full, the CDR3 is CSVVGQNTGELFF. The chain links TRBV29-1 to TRBJ2-2, with TRBD1 as a possible D gene (5 bases). From the germline J gene comes the end of the CDR3, since the read stops 3 residues before it. The germline gives CDR1 SQVTM, CDR2 ANQGSEA. V lost 4 bases to trimming and J lost 1 base, with 7 bases between them. The CDR3 consists of 13 residues.